A selection of T cell receptor beta chains follows, all from one sample in a study of blood T cell repertoires in COVID-19. Profiling relied on immunoSEQ multiplex PCR, and the TCRdb table lists in-frame clones only, not all of them. Altogether 350,000 to 400,000 clones are present, around 89% being singletons, with the ten largest covering more than 0.85%. Source material: PBMCs or T cells enriched from blood (not recorded which). These receptors were collected from a woman aged 25 to 39 with acute COVID-19. Both conserved end residues are part of each CDR3. The order of the fields is V gene, clone size, J gene, D gene, CDR3 protein, CDR3 DNA. The D gene is left open where the match is weak. Where a row states a size, it is once, few, many or the class of an expanded clone; other rows omit it.

>TRBV5-1|-|TRBJ2-2|TRBD2
CASSRSGELTGELFF
TGCGCCAGCAGTCGTAGCGGGGAGTTGACCGGGGAGCTGTTTTTT
>TRBV4-3|-|TRBJ2-1|TRBD2
CASSQVAGGADEQFF
TGCGCCAGCAGCCAAGTAGCCGGGGGGGCCGATGAGCAGTTCTTC
>TRBV24-1|-|TRBJ2-3|TRBD1
CATRGTGGDTQYF
TGTGCCACCCGCGGGACAGGGGGCGATACGCAGTATTTT
>TRBV6-4|-|TRBJ1-6|-
CASSVKAGIYNSPLHF
TGTGCCAGCAGTGTTAAGGCAGGGATCTATAATTCACCCCTCCACTTT
>TRBV12-3/TRBV12-4|-|TRBJ2-1|-
CASRRGFEQFF
TGTGCCAGCAGGAGAGGGTTCGAGCAGTTCTTC
>TRBV7-2|-|TRBJ1-6|-
CASSARAGSYNSPLHF
TGTGCCAGCAGCGCCAGGGCCGGCTCCTATAATTCACCCCTCCACTTT
>TRBV30|-|TRBJ1-4|-
CAWSVGGTNEKLFF
TGTGCCTGGAGTGTGGGGGGTACGAATGAAAAACTGTTTTTT
>TRBV23-1|-|TRBJ1-5|-
CASSHRDSYFYQPQHF
TGCGCCAGCAGTCATCGTGACAGCTACTTCTATCAGCCCCAGCATTTT
>TRBV27|-|TRBJ2-3|-
CASSTTEDSTDTQYF
TGTGCCAGCAGTACGACGGAGGATAGCACAGATACGCAGTATTTT
>TRBV9|-|TRBJ2-5|TRBD1
CASSVRGQQETQYF
TGTGCCAGCAGCGTAAGGGGGCAGCAAGAGACCCAGTACTTC
>TRBV7-2|-|TRBJ1-2|TRBD1
CASSPNRGDGYTF
TGTGCCAGCAGCCCCAACAGGGGGGATGGCTACACCTTC
>TRBV12-3/TRBV12-4|-|TRBJ1-2|-
CASSLPYGRGYTF
TGTGCCAGCAGTCTCCCCTATGGGCGCGGCTACACCTTC
>TRBV30|-|TRBJ1-3|TRBD1
CAWSSTGVAGNTIYF
TGTGCCTGGTCCTCGACAGGGGTAGCAGGAAACACCATATATTTT
>TRBV11-3|-|TRBJ2-2|-
CASSLAGAGTGELFF
TGTGCCAGCAGCTTAGCCGGGGCGGGGACCGGGGAGCTGTTTTTT
>TRBV5-5|few|TRBJ1-5|-
CASSFWGGSNQPQHF
TGTGCCAGCAGCTTCTGGGGGGGTAGCAATCAGCCCCAGCATTTT
>TRBV21-1|-|TRBJ2-5|-
CASSIHDKETQYF
TGTGCCAGCAGCATTCACGACAAAGAGACCCAGTACTTC
>TRBV27|once|TRBJ2-1|-
CASGFRVLEQFF
TGTGCCAGCGGATTTCGGGTCCTTGAGCAGTTCTTC
>TRBV30|-|TRBJ2-3|TRBD2
CAWSVTSGAPPQYF
TGTGCCTGGAGTGTGACTAGCGGGGCACCTCCGCAGTATTTT
>TRBV11-2|-|TRBJ1-2|TRBD1
CASSLEPPTGYGYTF
TGTGCCAGCAGCTTAGAACCCCCGACAGGGTATGGCTACACCTTC
>TRBV5-1|-|TRBJ1-2|-
CASSLSQGDGYTF
TGCGCCAGCAGCTTATCACAGGGCGATGGCTACACCTTC
>TRBV5-1|-|TRBJ2-3|TRBD1
CASSNTGTGATDTQYF
TGCGCCAGCAGCAATACCGGGACAGGGGCCACAGATACGCAGTATTTT
>TRBV28|few|TRBJ2-1|TRBD2
CASNTLAGGYNEQFF
TGTGCCAGCAACACACTAGCGGGGGGTTACAATGAGCAGTTCTTC
>TRBV19|-|TRBJ1-5|TRBD1
CASTDRGSQPQHF
TGTGCCAGTACCGACAGGGGGAGTCAGCCCCAGCATTTT
>TRBV5-4|-|TRBJ2-3|TRBD2
CASSSGRQRGGSDTQYF
TGTGCCAGCAGCTCAGGACGGCAAAGGGGAGGGTCAGATACGCAGTATTTT
>TRBV3-1/TRBV3-2|-|TRBJ2-7|-
CASSHSSYEQYF
TGTGCCAGCAGCCATTCGTCCTACGAGCAGTACTTC
>TRBV28|-|TRBJ2-1|TRBD1
CASSFAVRGRPGQFF
TGTGCCAGCAGTTTTGCCGTCAGGGGGCGCCCTGGGCAGTTCTTC
>TRBV6-4|-|TRBJ2-2|TRBD2
CASSAASGAGELFF
TGTGCCAGCAGTGCGGCTAGCGGAGCCGGGGAGCTGTTTTTT
>TRBV24-1|-|TRBJ2-7|-
CATSGPLGREQYF
TGTGCCACCAGTGGCCCTTTGGGGAGAGAGCAGTACTTC
>TRBV6-5|-|TRBJ2-7|TRBD1
CASSYQGQPEQYF
TGTGCCAGCAGTTACCAGGGACAGCCCGAGCAGTACTTC
>TRBV10-3|-|TRBJ1-3|-
CAISEFFPGSGNTIYF
TGTGCCATCAGTGAGTTTTTCCCAGGCTCTGGAAACACCATATATTTT
>TRBV6-6|-|TRBJ1-6|TRBD1
CASSYPDRADSPLHF
TGTGCCAGCAGTTACCCCGACAGGGCGGATTCACCCCTCCACTTT
>TRBV19|once|TRBJ1-4|TRBD1
CATTTGGSLTNEKLFF
TGTGCCACGACGACAGGGGGCTCTTTAACTAATGAAAAACTGTTTTTT
>TRBV9|-|TRBJ1-6|-
CASSVEGDNSPLHF
TGTGCCAGCAGCGTAGAGGGGGATAATTCACCCCTCCACTTT
>TRBV28|-|TRBJ1-4|-
CASSRTGATNEKLFF
TGTGCCAGCAGTCGCACAGGCGCCACTAATGAAAAACTGTTTTTT
>TRBV9|-|TRBJ2-2|-
CASSVGRDGPNTGELFF
TGTGCCAGCAGCGTAGGGCGGGACGGCCCAAACACCGGGGAGCTGTTTTTT